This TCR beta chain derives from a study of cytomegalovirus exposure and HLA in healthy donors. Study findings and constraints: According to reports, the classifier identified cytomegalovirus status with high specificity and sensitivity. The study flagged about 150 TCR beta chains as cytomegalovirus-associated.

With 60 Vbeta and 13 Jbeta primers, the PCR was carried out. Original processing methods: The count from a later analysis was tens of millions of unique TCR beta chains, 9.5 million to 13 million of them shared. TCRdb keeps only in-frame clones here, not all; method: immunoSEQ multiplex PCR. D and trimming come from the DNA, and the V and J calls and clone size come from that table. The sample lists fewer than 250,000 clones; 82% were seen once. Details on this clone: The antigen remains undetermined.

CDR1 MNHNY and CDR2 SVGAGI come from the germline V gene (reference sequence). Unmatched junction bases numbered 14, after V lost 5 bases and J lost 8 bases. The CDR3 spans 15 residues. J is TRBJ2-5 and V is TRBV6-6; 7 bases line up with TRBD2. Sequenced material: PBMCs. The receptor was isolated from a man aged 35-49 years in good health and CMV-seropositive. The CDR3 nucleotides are TGTGCCAGCAGTGACGCCTCGGGACTAAAAGGAACCCAGTACTTC. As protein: CASSDASGLKGTQYF.